Listed here are 9 T cell receptor beta chains from one sample, sequenced in a study of T cell repertoires in cytomegalovirus infection. No antigen has been assigned to these receptors. TCRdb re-called the reads through MiXCR, storing one row per CDR3 protein. The sample consists of about 740,000 distinct CDR3 sequences, around a third of them appearing once. Sequenced here: cultured PBMCs, sampled from culture after CMV antigen stimulation. The origin of the receptors is a human donor in good health (CMV status not recorded). Some clones in this sample may be carry-over from other donors' samples.

This clonotype was recorded at least ten times. The genes are TRBV20-1 and TRBJ2-5, with D hard to call. Germline values: CDR1 DFQATT, CDR2 SNEGSKA (reference sequence). CDR3 length equals 12 residues. Between the trimmed V and J ends, which lost 5 bases and 5 bases, there was a span of 12 bases. The DNA of the CDR3 is TGCAGTGCTCGCGGATCCAGTGAGACCCAGTACTTC. Residues: CSARGSSETQYF.

Many counts were recorded for this clonotype. V gene TRBV5-1 combines with J gene TRBJ2-3; D not resolved. In germline, CDR1 is SGHRS, CDR2 YFSETQ. Deletions cut 1 base from V and 0 bases from J, with 6 bases between. The CDR3 spans 14 residues. The CDR3 sequence is CASSLSESTDTQYF. The CDR3 nucleotides read TGCGCCAGCAGCTTGTCGGAGAGCACAGATACGCAGTATTTT.

This clonotype occurred many times. The V and J genes are TRBV7-2 and TRBJ1-2; a weak D match, TRBD1 (6 bases). Trimming cost V 0 bases and J 8 bases, with 10 bases left between them. The CDR3 loop spans 13 amino acids. Germline V gene sequence: CDR1 SGHTA, CDR2 FQGNSA. The chain's CDR3 is CASSLAGDKGYTF. The CDR3 nucleotides are TGTGCCAGCAGCTTAGCAGGGGACAAGGGCTACACCTTC.

This chain joins TRBV24-1 and TRBJ2-1; 12 positions agree with TRBD2. CDR1 and CDR2 (germline): KGHDR, SFDVKD. CDR3 length: 17 residues. The junction had 6 bases not matched to a gene; V was cut back by 4 bases and J by 3 bases. As DNA, the CDR3 is TGTGCCACCAGTGACCCACTAGCGGGGGGCCTCTACAATGAGCAGTTCTTC. Translated, it gives CATSDPLAGGLYNEQFF.

The rearrangement joins TRBV10-3 to TRBJ2-7; 14 bases line up with TRBD2. The junction had 3 bases not matched to a gene; V was cut back by 4 bases and J by 7 bases. The CDR3 length is 14 residues. Germline values: CDR1 ENHRY, CDR2 SYGVKD. CDR3 sequence (DNA): TGTGCCATCAGTGCGGGACTAGCGGGAGCTGAGCAGTACTTC. It is translated as CAISAGLAGAEQYF.

The chain employs TRBV6-5 and TRBJ2-1; a possible D gene is TRBD1 (6 bases). The germline V gene has CDR1 MNHEY and CDR2 SVGAGI. Trimming removed 8 bases at V and 7 bases at J, with 12 bases between. This CDR3 contains 12 residues. CDR3 sequence: CASGATGNEQFF. The CDR3 coding sequence is TGTGCCAGCGGTGCAACAGGGAATGAGCAGTTCTTC.

This clonotype was counted between two and nine times. The chain couples TRBV7-2 to TRBJ2-7, with no clear D. Trimming took off 5 bases at V and 6 bases at J, with 17 bases between the two ends. Germline loops: CDR1 SGHTA, CDR2 FQGNSA. CDR3 length: 14 amino acids. CDR3: CASSPRILNSEQYF. Here the CDR3 DNA reads TGTGCCAGCAGCCCGCGGATCCTGAATAGCGAGCAGTACTTC.

This clonotype was counted a few times. J is TRBJ2-7 and V is TRBV7-2; TRBD2 matches 11 bases. The CDR3 is 16 amino acids. Trimming cost V 4 bases and J 0 bases; bases outside gene matches: 5. The germline V gene encodes CDR1 SGHTA and CDR2 FQGNSA. The CDR3 region has the DNA TGTGCCAGCAGCTCGTCCGGGACTAGCGGCTCCTACGAGCAGTACTTC. Translating it yields CASSSSGTSGSYEQYF.

This chain joins TRBV29-1 and TRBJ1-2, with a possible D match to TRBD1 (6 bases). In germline, CDR1 is SQVTM, CDR2 ANQGSEA. This CDR3 comprises 11 residues. V lost 6 bases, J lost 8 bases, and 13 bases lay in between. The DNA for the CDR3 is TGCAGCGTAACAGGGAGCGGCGGCTACACCTTC. Its translation is CSVTGSGGYTF.